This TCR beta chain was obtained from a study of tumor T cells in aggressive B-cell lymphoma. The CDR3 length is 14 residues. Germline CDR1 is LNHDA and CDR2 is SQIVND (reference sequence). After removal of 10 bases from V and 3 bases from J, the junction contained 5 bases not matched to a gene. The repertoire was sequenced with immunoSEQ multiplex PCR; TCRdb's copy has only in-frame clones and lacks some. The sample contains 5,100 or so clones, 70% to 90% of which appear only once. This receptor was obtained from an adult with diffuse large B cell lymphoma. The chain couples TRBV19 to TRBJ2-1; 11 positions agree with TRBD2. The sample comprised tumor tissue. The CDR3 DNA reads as TGTGCCACGACGACTAGCGGGGTCTACAATGAGCAGTTCTTC. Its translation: CATTTSGVYNEQFF.